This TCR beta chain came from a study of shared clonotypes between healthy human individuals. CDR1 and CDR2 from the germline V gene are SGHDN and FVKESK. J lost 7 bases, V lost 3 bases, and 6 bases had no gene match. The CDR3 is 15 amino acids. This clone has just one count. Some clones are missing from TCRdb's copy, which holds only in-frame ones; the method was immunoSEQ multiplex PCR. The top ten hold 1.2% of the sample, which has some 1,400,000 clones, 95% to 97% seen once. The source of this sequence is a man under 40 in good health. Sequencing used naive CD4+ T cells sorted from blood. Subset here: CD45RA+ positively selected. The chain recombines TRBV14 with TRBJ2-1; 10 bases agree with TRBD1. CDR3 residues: CASSQPGQGNNEQFF. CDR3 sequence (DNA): TGTGCCAGCAGCCAGCCGGGACAGGGGAATAATGAGCAGTTCTTC. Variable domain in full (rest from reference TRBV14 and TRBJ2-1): EAGVTQFPSHSVIEKGQTVTLRCDPISGHDNLYWYRRVMGKEIKFLLHFVKESKQDESGMPNNRFLAERTGGTYSTLKVQPAELEDSGVYFCASSQPGQGNNEQFFGPGTRLTVL.